This TCR beta chain is drawn from a study of T-cell reconstitution after alpha-beta-depleted transplantation in children. In the case of this clonotype: This could be a read error, since a much larger clone is one nucleotide away. Given the absence of the conserved phenylalanine or tryptophan at the CDR3 end, a read error is likely.

The CDR3 has 17 residues. V gave up 6 bases and J gave up 7 bases, with 25 bases separating them. Preparation of the TCRbeta library involved a method that used unique molecular identifiers. One entry per CDR3 protein, called by TCRdb with MiXCR from the PCR reads. The data contain some 400,000 distinct CDR3 sequences, over 20% of them seen just once; the ten biggest clones take up 3.8%. The sample here was PBMCs from the stem cell graft donor, taken from the stem cell graft. The clonotype comes from a human donor who donated a stem cell graft to a child with acute myeloid leukemia. The chain recombines TRBV12-3 or TRBV12-4 with TRBJ1-5, with a tentative D call TRBD1 (5 bases). CDR3 region: CASSPSFVPRDGQPQHV. In DNA, the CDR3 is TGTGCCAGCAGCCCCTCTTTTGTGCCCCGGGACGGGCAGCCCCAGCATGTT.